This T cell receptor (beta chain) came from a study of blood T cell repertoires in COVID-19. Study information: COVID-19 samples, acute and convalescent, were from the United States, Italy and Spain. Sample material is recorded as cDNA or gDNA derived from T cells, B-cell-depleted T cells, or PBMCs.

This CDR3 is built from 11 residues. Germline CDR1 LGHNT, CDR2 FRNRAP. V was cut by 7 bases and J by 8 bases, with 9 bases left in between. Repertoires were generated with immunoSEQ multiplex PCR, while TCRdb's copy carries only in-frame clones and drops some. The sample lists about 190,000 clones, more than 75% occurring once. Participants were placed into cohorts based on the clinical history they reported. Two negative PCRs, clearance, or symptom resolution were required of recovered Cohort 3 donors. The specimen was PBMCs or T cells enriched from blood (not recorded which). This clonotype was sampled from a woman aged 50 to 60 who had recovered from COVID-19. V and J are TRBV12-5 and TRBJ2-1; maybe TRBD2 (5 bases). The DNA of the CDR3 is TGTGCTAGTGCCGCGCGGGATGAGCAGTTCTTC. As protein: CASAARDEQFF.